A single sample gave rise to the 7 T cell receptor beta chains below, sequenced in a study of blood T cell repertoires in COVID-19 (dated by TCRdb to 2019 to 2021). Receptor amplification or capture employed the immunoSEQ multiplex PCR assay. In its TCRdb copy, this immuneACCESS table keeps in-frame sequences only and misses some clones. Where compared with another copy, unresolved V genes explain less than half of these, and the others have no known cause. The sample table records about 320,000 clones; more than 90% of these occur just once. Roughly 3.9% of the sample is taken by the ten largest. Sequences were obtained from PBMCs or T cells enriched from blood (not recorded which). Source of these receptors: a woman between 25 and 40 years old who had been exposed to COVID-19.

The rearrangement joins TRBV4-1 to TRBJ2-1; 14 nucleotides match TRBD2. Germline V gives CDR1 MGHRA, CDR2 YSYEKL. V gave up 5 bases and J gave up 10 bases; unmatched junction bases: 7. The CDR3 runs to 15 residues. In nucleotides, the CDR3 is TGCGCCAGCAGCAAAGGACTAGCGGGGGGAGGGGAGCAGTTCTTC. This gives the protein CASSKGLAGGGEQFF.

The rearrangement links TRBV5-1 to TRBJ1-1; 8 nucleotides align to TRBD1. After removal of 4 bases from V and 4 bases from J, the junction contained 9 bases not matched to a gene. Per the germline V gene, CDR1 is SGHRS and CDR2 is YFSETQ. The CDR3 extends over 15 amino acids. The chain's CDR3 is CASSPQGAVGTEAFF. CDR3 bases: TGCGCCAGCAGCCCCCAGGGGGCGGTGGGCACTGAAGCTTTCTTT.

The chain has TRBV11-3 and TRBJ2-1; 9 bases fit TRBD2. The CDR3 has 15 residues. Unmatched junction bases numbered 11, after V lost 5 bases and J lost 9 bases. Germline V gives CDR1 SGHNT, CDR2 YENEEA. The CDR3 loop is CASSSSRRGGAEQFF. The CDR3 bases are TGTGCCAGCAGCAGCTCTCGGCGGGGGGGCGCTGAGCAGTTCTTC.

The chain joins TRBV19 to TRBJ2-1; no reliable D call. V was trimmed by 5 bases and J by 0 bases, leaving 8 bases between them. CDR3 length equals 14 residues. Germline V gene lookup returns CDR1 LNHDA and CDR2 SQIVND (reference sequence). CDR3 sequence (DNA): TGTGCCAGTAGTTGGCCGGGCTCCTACAATGAGCAGTTCTTC. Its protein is CASSWPGSYNEQFF.

The CDR3 DNA sequence: TGTGCCAGCAGCCCGGGACAGGGGGAGAACACTGAAGCTTTCTTT. This encodes CASSPGQGENTEAFF. The chain joins TRBV11-3 to TRBJ1-1; 11 bases match TRBD1. Germline V CDR1 and CDR2: SGHNT, YENEEA. The CDR3 consists of 15 residues. Unmatched junction bases numbered 3, after V lost 5 bases and J lost 1 base.

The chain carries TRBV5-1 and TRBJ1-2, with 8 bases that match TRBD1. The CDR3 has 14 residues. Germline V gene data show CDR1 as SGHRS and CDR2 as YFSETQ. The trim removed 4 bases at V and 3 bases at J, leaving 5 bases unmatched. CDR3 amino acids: CASSRVQGDYGYTF. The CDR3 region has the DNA TGCGCCAGCAGCCGGGTACAGGGGGACTATGGCTACACCTTC.

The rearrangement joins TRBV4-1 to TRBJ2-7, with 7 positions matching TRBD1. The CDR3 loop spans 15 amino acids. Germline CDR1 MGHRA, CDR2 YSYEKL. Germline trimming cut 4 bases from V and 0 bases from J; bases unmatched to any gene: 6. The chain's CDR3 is CASSPQTGNSYEQYF. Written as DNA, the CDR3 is TGCGCCAGCAGCCCTCAGACAGGGAACTCCTACGAGCAGTACTTC.